This record concerns one T cell receptor (beta chain) sequence. The target antigen is unknown. This record belongs to a study of identical twins. General study findings and limits: Among monozygotic twins, out-of-frame TCR alpha sharing exceeded what models predicted. Insertion counts were lower in abundant cord blood beta clonotypes, a trend that memory repertoires did not show.

Germline V gene sequence: CDR1 SNHLY, CDR2 FYNNEI. Trimming took 4 bases from V and 2 from J, leaving 12 bases between them. CDR3 length: 15 amino acids. Template switching created a universal primer site, and the cDNA included unique molecular identifiers. TCRdb passed the 5' RACE reads through MiXCR, listing each CDR3 protein once. This repertoire shows 350,000 to 600,000 distinct CDR3 sequences, 12% to 15% found once; its top ten account for about 0.54%. In addition, the sample was reused for a study of yellow fever vaccine responses in identical twins. That study adds: A vaccine T cell response that seemed partly convergent and partly personalized was reported in twins.

The specimen was CD4+ T cells sorted from blood. The V call is TRBV2, the J call TRBJ2-1, with TRBD2 as a possible D gene (5 bases). The sequence came from a woman younger than 35 in good health. The CDR3 region is CASSVLSGTYNEQFF. As DNA, the CDR3 is TGTGCCAGCAGTGTCCTCTCCGGGACCTACAATGAGCAGTTCTTC.